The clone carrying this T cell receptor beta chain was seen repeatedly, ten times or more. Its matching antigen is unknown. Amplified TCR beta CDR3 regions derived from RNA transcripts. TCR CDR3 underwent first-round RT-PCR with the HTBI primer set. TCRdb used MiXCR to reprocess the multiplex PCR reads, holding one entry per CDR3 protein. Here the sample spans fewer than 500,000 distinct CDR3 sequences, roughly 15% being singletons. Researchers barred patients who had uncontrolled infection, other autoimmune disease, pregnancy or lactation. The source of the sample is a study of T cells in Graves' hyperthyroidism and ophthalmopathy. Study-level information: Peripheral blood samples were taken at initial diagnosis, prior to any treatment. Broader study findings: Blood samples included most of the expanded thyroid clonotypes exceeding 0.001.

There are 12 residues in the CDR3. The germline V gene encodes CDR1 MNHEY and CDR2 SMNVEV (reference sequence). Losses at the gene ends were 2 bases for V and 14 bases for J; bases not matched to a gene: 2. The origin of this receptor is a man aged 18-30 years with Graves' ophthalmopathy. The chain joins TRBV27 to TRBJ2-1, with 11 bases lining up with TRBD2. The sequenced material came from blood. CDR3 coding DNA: TGTGCCAGCAGTTTAGGGACTAGCGGAGAGTTCTTC. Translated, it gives CASSLGTSGEFF.